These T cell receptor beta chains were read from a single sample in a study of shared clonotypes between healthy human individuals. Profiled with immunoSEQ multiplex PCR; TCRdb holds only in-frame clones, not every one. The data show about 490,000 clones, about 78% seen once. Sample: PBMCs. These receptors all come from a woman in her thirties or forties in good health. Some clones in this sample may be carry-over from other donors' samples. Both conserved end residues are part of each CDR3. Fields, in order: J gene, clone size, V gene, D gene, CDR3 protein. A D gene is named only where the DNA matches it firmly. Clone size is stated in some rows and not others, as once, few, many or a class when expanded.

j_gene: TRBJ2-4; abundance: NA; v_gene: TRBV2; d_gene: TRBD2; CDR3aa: CASSEAALGGRAAKNIQYF
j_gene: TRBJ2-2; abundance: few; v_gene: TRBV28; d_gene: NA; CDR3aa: CASSRRGRELFF
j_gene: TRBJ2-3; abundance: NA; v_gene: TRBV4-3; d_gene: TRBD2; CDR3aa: CASSQEGLAGGYTQYF
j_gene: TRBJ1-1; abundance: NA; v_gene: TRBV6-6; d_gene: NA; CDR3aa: CASSNQMGYTEQEAFF
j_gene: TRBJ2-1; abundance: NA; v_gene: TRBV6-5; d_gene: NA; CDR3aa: CASRPIRTNEQFF
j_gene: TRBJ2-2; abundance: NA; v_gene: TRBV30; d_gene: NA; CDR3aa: CAWGRLANTGELFF
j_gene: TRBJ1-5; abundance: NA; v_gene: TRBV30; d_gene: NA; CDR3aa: CAWSRSTNQPQHF
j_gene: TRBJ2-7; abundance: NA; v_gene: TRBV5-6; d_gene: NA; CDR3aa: CASSLGGYYEQYF
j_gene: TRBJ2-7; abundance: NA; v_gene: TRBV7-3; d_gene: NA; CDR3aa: CASSLRSDPTYEQYF
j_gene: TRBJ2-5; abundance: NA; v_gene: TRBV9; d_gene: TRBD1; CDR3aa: CASSVAGTGLNPETQYF
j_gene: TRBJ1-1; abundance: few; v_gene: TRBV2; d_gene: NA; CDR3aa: CASRPLPNTEAFF
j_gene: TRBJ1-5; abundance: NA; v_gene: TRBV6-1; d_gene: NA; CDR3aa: CASTTGEHSNQPQHF
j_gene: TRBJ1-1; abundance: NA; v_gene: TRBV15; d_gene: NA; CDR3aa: CATSRGDTEAFF
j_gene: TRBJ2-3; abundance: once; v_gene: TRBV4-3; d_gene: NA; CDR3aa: CASSQVWRTYTDTQYF
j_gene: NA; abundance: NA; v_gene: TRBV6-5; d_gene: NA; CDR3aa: CASSYRTGPLRYEQYF
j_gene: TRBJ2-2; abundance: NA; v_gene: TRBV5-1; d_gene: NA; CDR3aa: CASSLGPNTGELFF